The subject of this entry is one TCR beta chain. Per the germline V gene, CDR1 is MNHNY and CDR2 is SVGAGI (reference sequence). The CDR3 is 16 residues long. With V trimmed by 6 bases and J by 2 bases, 8 bases remained unmatched. This sample was included in a study of technical replicates of blood from four donors. The protocol was immunoSEQ multiplex PCR, while the TCRdb copy is restricted to in-frame clones and leaves out a portion. The sample holds about 69,000 clones, 75% to 90% seen once. Sequencing was done on a sample of PBMCs. This chain links TRBV6-6 with TRBJ2-3, with 10 bases matching TRBD2. The receptor was derived from a human donor in good health. Some clones in this sample may be carry-over from other donors' samples. Here the CDR3 DNA reads TGTGCCAGCAGCCTAAAGAGCGGGGGGGCCACAGATACGCAGTATTTT. Amino acid sequence: CASSLKSGGATDTQYF.